This section outlines one TCR beta chain sequence together with its context. The record originates from a study of patients and donors after allogeneic stem cell transplantation. TCRdb used MiXCR to reprocess the RT-PCR reads, holding one entry per CDR3 protein. The top ten clones hold about 7% of a sample with 400,000 to 450,000 distinct CDR3 sequences, 16% of them seen once. This CDR3 contains 14 residues. CDR1 and CDR2 from the germline V gene are MNHEY and SVGEGT. The trim removed 5 bases at V and 8 bases at J, leaving 9 bases unmatched. The receptor's source is a human donor who was either an allogeneic HSCT recipient or a stem cell or donor lymphocyte infusion donor (not recorded which). It is not recorded whose cells these are; they may come from a transplant donor. The sequenced sample was blood, either unsorted or a sorted T cell fraction (not recorded which). This chain joins TRBV6-2 or TRBV6-3 and TRBJ2-1, with TRBD1 matching over 7 bases. The DNA for the CDR3 is TGTGCCAGCAGTAAAAGGGGGCCACAAGATGAGCAGTTCTTC. Amino acids: CASSKRGPQDEQFF.